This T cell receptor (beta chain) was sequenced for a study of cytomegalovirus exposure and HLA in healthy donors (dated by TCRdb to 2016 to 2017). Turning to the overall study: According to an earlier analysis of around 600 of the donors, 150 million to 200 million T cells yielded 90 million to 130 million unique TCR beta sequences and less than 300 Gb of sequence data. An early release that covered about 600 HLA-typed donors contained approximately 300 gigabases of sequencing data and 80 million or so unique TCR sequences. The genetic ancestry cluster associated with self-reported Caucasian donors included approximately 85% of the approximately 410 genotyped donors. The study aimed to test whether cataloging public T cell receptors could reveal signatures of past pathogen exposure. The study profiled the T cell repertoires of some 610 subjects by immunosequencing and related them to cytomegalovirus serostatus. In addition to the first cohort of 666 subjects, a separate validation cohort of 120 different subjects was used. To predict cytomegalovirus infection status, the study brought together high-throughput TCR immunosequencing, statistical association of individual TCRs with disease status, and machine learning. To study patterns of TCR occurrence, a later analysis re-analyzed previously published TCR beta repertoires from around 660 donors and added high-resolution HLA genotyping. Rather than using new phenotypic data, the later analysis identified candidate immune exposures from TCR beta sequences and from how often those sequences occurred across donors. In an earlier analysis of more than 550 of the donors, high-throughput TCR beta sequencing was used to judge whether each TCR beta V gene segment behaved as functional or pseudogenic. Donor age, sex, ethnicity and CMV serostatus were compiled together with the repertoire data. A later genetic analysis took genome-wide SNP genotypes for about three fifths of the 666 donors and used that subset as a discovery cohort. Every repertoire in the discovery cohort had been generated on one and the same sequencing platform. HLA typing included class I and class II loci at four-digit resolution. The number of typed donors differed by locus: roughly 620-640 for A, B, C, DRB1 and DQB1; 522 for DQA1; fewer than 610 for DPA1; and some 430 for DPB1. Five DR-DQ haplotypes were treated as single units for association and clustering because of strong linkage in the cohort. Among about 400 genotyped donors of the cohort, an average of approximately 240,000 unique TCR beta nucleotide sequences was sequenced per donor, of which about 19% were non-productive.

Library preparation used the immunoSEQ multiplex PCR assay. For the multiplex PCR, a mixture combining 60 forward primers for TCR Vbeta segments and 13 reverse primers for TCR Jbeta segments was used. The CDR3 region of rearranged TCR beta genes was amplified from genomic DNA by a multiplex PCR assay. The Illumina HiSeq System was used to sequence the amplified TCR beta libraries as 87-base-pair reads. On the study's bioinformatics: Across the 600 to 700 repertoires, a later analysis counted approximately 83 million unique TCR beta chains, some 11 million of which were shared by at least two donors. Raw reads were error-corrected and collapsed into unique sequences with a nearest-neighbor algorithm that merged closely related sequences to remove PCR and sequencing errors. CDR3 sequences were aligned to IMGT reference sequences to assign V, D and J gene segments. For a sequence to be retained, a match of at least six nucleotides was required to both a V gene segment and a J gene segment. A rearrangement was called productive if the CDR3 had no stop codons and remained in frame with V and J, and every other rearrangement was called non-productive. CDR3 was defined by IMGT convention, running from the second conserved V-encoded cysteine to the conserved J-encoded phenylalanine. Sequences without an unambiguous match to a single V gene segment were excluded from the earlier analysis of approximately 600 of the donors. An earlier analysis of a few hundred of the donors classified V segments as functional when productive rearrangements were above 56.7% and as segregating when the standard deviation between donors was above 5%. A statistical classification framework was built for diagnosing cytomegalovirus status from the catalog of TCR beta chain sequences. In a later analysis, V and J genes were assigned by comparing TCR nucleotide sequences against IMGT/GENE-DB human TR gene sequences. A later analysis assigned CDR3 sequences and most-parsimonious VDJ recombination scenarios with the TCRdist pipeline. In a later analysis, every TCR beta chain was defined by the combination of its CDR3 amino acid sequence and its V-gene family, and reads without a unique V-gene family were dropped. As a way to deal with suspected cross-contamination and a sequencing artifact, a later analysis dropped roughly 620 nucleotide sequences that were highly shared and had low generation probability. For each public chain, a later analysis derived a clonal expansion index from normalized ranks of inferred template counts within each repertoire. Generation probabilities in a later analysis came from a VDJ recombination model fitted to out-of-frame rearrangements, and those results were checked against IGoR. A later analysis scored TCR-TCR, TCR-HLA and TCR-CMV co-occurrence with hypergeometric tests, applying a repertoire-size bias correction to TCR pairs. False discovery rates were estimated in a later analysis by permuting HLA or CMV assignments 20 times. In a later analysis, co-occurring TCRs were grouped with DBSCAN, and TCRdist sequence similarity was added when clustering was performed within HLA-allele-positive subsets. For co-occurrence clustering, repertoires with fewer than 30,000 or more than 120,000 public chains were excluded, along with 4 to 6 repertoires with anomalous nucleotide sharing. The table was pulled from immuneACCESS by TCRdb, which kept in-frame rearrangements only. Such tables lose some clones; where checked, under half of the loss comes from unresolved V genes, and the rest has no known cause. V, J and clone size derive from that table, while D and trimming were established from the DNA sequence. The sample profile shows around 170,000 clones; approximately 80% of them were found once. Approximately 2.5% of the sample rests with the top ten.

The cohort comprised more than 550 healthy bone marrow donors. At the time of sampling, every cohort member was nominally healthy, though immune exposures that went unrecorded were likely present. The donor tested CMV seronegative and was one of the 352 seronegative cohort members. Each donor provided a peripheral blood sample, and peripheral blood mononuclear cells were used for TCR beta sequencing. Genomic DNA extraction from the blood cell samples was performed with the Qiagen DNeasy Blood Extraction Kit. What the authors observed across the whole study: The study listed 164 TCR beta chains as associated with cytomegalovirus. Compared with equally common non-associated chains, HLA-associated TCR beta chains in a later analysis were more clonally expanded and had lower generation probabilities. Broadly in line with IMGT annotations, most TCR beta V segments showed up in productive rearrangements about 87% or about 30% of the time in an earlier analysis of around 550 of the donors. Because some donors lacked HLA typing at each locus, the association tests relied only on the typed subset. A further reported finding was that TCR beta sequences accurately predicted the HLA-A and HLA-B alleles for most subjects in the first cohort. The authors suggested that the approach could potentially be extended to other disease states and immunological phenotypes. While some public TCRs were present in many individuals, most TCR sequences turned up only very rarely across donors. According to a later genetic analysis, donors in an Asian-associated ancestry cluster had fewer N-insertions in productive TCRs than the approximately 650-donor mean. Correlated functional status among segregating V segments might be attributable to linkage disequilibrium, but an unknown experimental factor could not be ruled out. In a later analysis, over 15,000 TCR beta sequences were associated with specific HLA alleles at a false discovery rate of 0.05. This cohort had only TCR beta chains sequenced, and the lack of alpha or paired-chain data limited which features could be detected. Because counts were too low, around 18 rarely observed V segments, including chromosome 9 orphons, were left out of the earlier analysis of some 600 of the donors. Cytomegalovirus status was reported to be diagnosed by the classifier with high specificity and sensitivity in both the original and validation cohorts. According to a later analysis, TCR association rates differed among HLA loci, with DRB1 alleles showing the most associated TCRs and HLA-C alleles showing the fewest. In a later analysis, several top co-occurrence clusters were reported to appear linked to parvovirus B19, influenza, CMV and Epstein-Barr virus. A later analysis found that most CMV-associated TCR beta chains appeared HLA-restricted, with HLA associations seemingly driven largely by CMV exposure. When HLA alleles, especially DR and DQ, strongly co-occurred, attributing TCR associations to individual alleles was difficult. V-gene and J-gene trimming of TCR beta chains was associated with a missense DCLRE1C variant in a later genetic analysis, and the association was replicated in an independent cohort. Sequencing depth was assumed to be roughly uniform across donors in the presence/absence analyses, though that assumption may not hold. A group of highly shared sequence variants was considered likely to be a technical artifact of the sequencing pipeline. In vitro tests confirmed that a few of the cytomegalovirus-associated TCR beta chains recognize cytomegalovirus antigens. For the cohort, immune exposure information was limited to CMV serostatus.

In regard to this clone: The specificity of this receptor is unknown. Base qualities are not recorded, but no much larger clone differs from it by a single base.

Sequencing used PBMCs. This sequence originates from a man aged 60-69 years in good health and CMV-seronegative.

The DNA sequence is TGTGCCAGCTCACCACCGTCGTCGGGTTCACCCCTCCACTTT. Translated, this is CASSPPSSGSPLHF. The chain is made from TRBV18 and TRBJ1-6, with the D gene not confidently named. Reading from cysteine to phenylalanine, the CDR3 counts 14 amino acids. The only DNA kept is the CDR3, 42 bases in frame from the first base. As encoded in the germline V gene, CDR1 is KGHSH while CDR2 is LQKENI. V lost 0 bases and J lost 9 bases; the stretch between them is 9 bases long.